Listed below are T cell receptor beta chains from one sample, sequenced in a study of glioma-infiltrating T cells. Via MiXCR, TCRdb re-called the multiplex PCR reads, giving one row per CDR3 protein. Of 400,000 or so distinct CDR3 sequences in the sample, about 40% were seen once. The sequencing sample was made of glioma tissue, nonneoplastic brain tissue, or PBMCs (not recorded which). The receptors derive from a human donor with low-grade glioma or glioblastoma, undergoing nonglioma brain surgery, or in good health (not recorded which). CDR3s leave out the opening cysteine and the closing phenylalanine or tryptophan. Each record gives: CDR3 protein, V gene, J gene.

CDR3: ASSFTLGETQY
V: TRBV5-1
J: .

CDR3: AIRDLAGAPGELF
V: TRBV10-3
J: TRBJ2-2

CDR3: ASSHKTGDLVLVTEAF
V: TRBV4-2
J: TRBJ1-1

CDR3: ASRKIGRYQETQY
V: TRBV28
J: TRBJ2-5

CDR3: ASSQEALVRNTIY
V: TRBV4-3
J: TRBJ1-3

CDR3: ASSRPLGGGLPYEQY
V: TRBV4-1
J: TRBJ2-7

CDR3: ASSGRAMVIAQY
V: TRBV27
J: TRBJ2-3

CDR3: SVEDPGGDYRETQY
V: TRBV29-1
J: TRBJ2-5

CDR3: ASSLTSGRADTQY
V: TRBV19
J: TRBJ2-3

CDR3: ASSPRDGGNTIY
V: TRBV18
J: TRBJ1-3

CDR3: ATGEFAGIRNDQF
V: TRBV15
J: TRBJ2-1

CDR3: ASSLFTSGTEAF
V: TRBV28
J: TRBJ1-1

CDR3: SVQDTTDTQY
V: TRBV29-1
J: TRBJ2-3

CDR3: ASGRDLNNEQF
V: TRBV12-5
J: TRBJ2-1

CDR3: ASSQEDTLY
V: TRBV14
J: TRBJ2-3

CDR3: SAWPGQVNTWELF
V: TRBV20-1
J: TRBJ2-2

CDR3: ASGLVRQGQNSPLH
V: TRBV12-5
J: TRBJ1-6

CDR3: ASSSWTSVVTDTQY
V: TRBV19
J: TRBJ2-3

CDR3: SVWRSTDTQY
V: TRBV29-1
J: TRBJ2-3

CDR3: ASSHPGTSDRNEQF
V: TRBV3-1
J: TRBJ2-1

CDR3: AGQALNTEAF
V: TRBV6-1
J: TRBJ1-1

CDR3: ASRATNEKLF
V: TRBV2
J: TRBJ1-4

CDR3: ASSSSTEGNYGYT
V: TRBV27
J: TRBJ1-2

CDR3: ASSFNSFGSQDTQY
V: TRBV27
J: TRBJ2-3

CDR3: ASSLSGGAMTYNEQF
V: TRBV28
J: TRBJ2-1

CDR3: SVEGKGSYNEQF
V: TRBV29-1
J: TRBJ2-1

CDR3: ASCGLAAQY
V: TRBV6-2/TRBV6-3
J: TRBJ2-5

CDR3: ASSVLRQAQH
V: TRBV6-1
J: TRBJ1-5

CDR3: ASSPTGGRVYEQY
V: TRBV5-4
J: TRBJ2-7

CDR3: ASSMSAGSYEQY
V: TRBV19
J: TRBJ2-7

CDR3: AIRRAGGYT
V: TRBV28
J: TRBJ1-2

CDR3: ASSDVGYSGNTIY
V: TRBV6-1
J: TRBJ1-3

CDR3: ASSYGRETQY
V: TRBV6-2/TRBV6-3
J: TRBJ2-5

CDR3: SARTPGYETQY
V: TRBV20-1
J: TRBJ2-5

CDR3: ASSSGLPYEQY
V: TRBV6-1
J: TRBJ2-7

CDR3: ASSLGAAYQETQY
V: TRBV5-1
J: TRBJ2-5

CDR3: ASSEQGAISEQY
V: TRBV19
J: TRBJ2-7

CDR3: ASRTGTSDYNEQF
V: TRBV2
J: TRBJ2-1

CDR3: ASSYPPSYEQY
V: TRBV6-1
J: TRBJ2-7

CDR3: ASSQGQDLSEAF
V: TRBV7-9
J: TRBJ1-1

CDR3: ASSLVSSYEQY
V: TRBV28
J: TRBJ2-7